These 18 T cell receptor beta chains were sequenced from one sample in a study of shared clonotypes between healthy human individuals. Repertoires were generated with immunoSEQ multiplex PCR, while TCRdb's copy carries only in-frame clones and drops some. The sample contains 2,500,000 or so clones, 80% to 95% of which appear only once. The sequenced material came from naive CD4+ T cells from PBMCs. Described subset: CD45RA+ positively selected. These receptors were collected from a man aged 18 to 30 in good health. Some clones in this sample may be carry-over from other donors' samples.

The rearrangement joins TRBV11-2 to TRBJ1-2; D ambiguous. The CDR3 consists of 14 residues. V lost 6 bases and J lost 2, with 13 bases in between. CDR1 is SGHAT and CDR2 is FQNNGV in the germline V gene. CDR3 loop: CASSPLGENYGYTF. CDR3 DNA: TGTGCCAGCAGTCCTCTGGGAGAAAACTATGGCTACACCTTC.

About this clone itself: The sample contains more than one DNA sequence encoding this CDR3. The chain recombines TRBV5-1 with TRBJ2-2; maybe TRBD1 (6 bases). The germline V gene has CDR1 SGHRS and CDR2 YFSETQ. This CDR3 comprises 15 residues. V lost 4 bases and J lost 2, with 12 bases in between. In DNA, the CDR3 is TGCGCCAGCAGCCCGACAGGAGATAACACCGGGGAGCTGTTTTTT. This gives the protein CASSPTGDNTGELFF. Based on the CDR3 plus reference TRBV5-1 and TRBJ2-2, the full variable domain is KAGVTQTPRYLIKTRGQQVTLSCSPISGHRSVSWYQQTPGQGLQFLFEYFSETQRNKGNFPGRFSGRQFSNSRSEMNVSTLELGDSALYLCASSPTGDNTGELFFGEGSRLTVL.

Concerning this clone: At the DNA level, this CDR3 is encoded by other sequences in the same sample as well. This chain links TRBV9 with TRBJ1-2, with TRBD1 as a possible D gene (6 bases). The germline V gene has CDR1 SGDLS and CDR2 YYNGEE. V was pared by 2 bases and J by 2 bases, with 10 bases between. CDR3 length: 14 amino acids. For the CDR3, the DNA is TGTGCCAGCAGCGTCGGAACAGGGAACTATGGCTACACCTTC. As protein: CASSVGTGNYGYTF. The full variable domain, its missing parts supplied by reference TRBV9 and TRBJ1-2, is DSGVTQTPKHLITATGQRVTLRCSPRSGDLSVYWYQQSLDQGLQFLIQYYNGEERAKGNILERFSAQQFPDLHSELNLSSLELGDSALYFCASSVGTGNYGYTFGSGTRLTVV.

V is TRBV18 and J is TRBJ2-3, with D perhaps matching TRBD1 (5 bases). This CDR3 is built from 13 residues. CDR1 is KGHSH, CDR2 LQKENI, per germline. V lost 5 bases, J lost 4 bases, and 10 bases lay in between. The CDR3, as DNA: TGTGCCAGCTCAATTCCAGGGTCAGATACGCAGTATTTT. The encoded protein is CASSIPGSDTQYF.

The CDR3 coding sequence is TGTGCCAGCGGTAAAGTTGCGGAATATGGCTACACCTTC. This gives the protein CASGKVAEYGYTF. The chain joins TRBV6-5 to TRBJ1-2; D not resolved. CDR1 and CDR2 from the germline V gene are MNHEY and SVGAGI. This CDR3 is 13 amino acids long. V gave up 8 bases and J gave up 5 bases, with 15 bases separating them.

The genes are TRBV6-6 and TRBJ1-4, with D hard to call. This CDR3 region has 13 residues. The V and J ends lost 6 bases and 7 bases respectively, with 12 bases between them. The germline CDR1 and CDR2 sequences are MNHNY and SVGAGI (reference sequence). The CDR3 is CASSPGPFEKLFF. DNA for the CDR3: TGTGCCAGCAGCCCGGGTCCTTTTGAAAAACTGTTTTTT.

Comment on this clone: This same CDR3 is encoded by further DNA sequences in the sample. The J gene is TRBJ2-7, the V gene TRBV29-1, with 8 bases matching TRBD1. The CDR3 contains 12 residues. Germline lookup yields CDR1 SQVTM and CDR2 ANQGSEA. Losses at the gene ends were 4 bases for V and 7 bases for J; bases not matched to a gene: 6. Here the CDR3 reads CSVGQGAGEQYF. In nucleotides, the CDR3 is TGCAGCGTTGGGCAGGGGGCCGGGGAGCAGTACTTC.

This clone was counted between two and nine times. The chain recombines TRBV18 with TRBJ1-1; a possible D gene is TRBD1 (6 bases). Between the trimmed V and J ends, which lost 3 bases and 7 bases, there was a span of 18 bases. Germline V gene data show CDR1 as KGHSH and CDR2 as LQKENI. The CDR3 length is 15 residues. This CDR3 is CASSPDRQVTNEAFF. The DNA of the CDR3 is TGTGCCAGCTCACCCGACCGACAGGTCACAAATGAAGCTTTCTTT.

This chain uses TRBV4-2 with TRBJ2-3; 12 positions match TRBD2. Germline V CDR1 and CDR2: LGHNA, YNFKEQ. There are 17 residues in the CDR3. Trimming took 4 bases from V and 3 from J; bases not matched to a gene: 8. The CDR3 nucleotides read TGTGCCAGCAGCCGCCGAGGACTAGCGGGACAGACAGATACGCAGTATTTT. This gives the protein CASSRRGLAGQTDTQYF.

This chain links TRBV7-9 with TRBJ1-5; D is ambiguous. V was shortened by 1 base and J by 5 bases, with 9 bases between the two germline ends. Germline assignment: CDR1 SEHNR and CDR2 FQNEAQ (reference sequence). This CDR3 is 14 amino acids long. The CDR3 DNA is TGTGCCAGCAGCTTAGTTGGGTCCGATCAGCCCCAGCATTTT. It translates to CASSLVGSDQPQHF.

The rearrangement joins TRBV25-1 to TRBJ2-3; no definite D call. Germline-derived CDR1 and CDR2 are MGHDK and SYGVNS. The CDR3 has 15 residues. V lost 3 bases and J lost 4, with 14 bases in between. This chain's CDR3 is CASSEGGFKADTQYF. CDR3 nucleotides: TGTGCCAGCAGTGAGGGTGGGTTTAAGGCAGATACGCAGTATTTT. Full variable domain (remainder filled in from reference TRBV25-1 and TRBJ2-3): EADIYQTPRYLVIGTGKKITLECSQTMGHDKMYWYQQDPGMELHLIHYSYGVNSTEKGDLSSESTVSRIRTEHFPLTLESARPSHTSQYLCASSEGGFKADTQYFGPGTRLTVL.

The rearrangement links TRBV7-8 to TRBJ2-7; 9 bases are shared with TRBD2. This CDR3 is 16 amino acids long. CDR1 and CDR2 from the germline V gene are SGHVS and FQNEAQ. J gave up 6 bases and V 3 bases, and 12 bases lay outside the gene matches. The CDR3 loop reads CASSFFAGGNLGEQYF. As DNA, the CDR3 is TGTGCCAGCAGCTTTTTTGCGGGAGGGAATTTGGGCGAGCAGTACTTC.

This chain links TRBV27 with TRBJ2-1; 7 bases match TRBD1. Germline lookup yields CDR1 MNHEY and CDR2 SMNVEV (reference sequence). CDR3 length equals 16 residues. V was pared by 6 bases and J by 7 bases, with 15 bases of the junction left unmatched. The CDR3 spells CASRSAPGGWANEQFF. CDR3 nucleotides: TGTGCCAGCAGATCAGCTCCAGGGGGTTGGGCGAATGAGCAGTTCTTC.

In the case of this clone: A junction boundary mismatches the germline segment, possibly from a read error. The V gene is TRBV27, the J gene TRBJ1-2; 8 nucleotides align to TRBD1. There are 10 residues in the CDR3. Germline loops: CDR1 MNHEY, CDR2 SMNVEV (reference sequence). Written as DNA, the CDR3 is TGTGCCAGCCGAGGGGGACAGGCCCCCTTC. Translating it yields CASRGGQAPF.

The chain uses TRBV6-5 and TRBJ1-1; the D gene is possibly TRBD1 (6 bases). Germline V CDR1 and CDR2: MNHEY, SVGAGI. Trimming cost V 6 bases and J 7 bases, with 18 bases left between them. CDR3 length: 14 amino acids. CDR3 bases: TGTGCCAGCAGCCAACAGGGTCCAACGGTTGAAGCTTTCTTT. It specifies CASSQQGPTVEAFF.

The chain employs TRBV5-6 and TRBJ1-6; D remains unclear. The CDR3 consists of 13 residues. CDR1 is SGHDT, CDR2 YYEEEE, per germline. Trimming left V 5 bases short and J 6 bases short, with 9 bases between. The CDR3 protein is CASRTNPNSPLHF. The CDR3 region has the DNA TGTGCCAGCAGGACAAACCCTAATTCACCCCTCCACTTT.

Here the CDR3 DNA reads TGTGCCAGCAGTGAAGCTCAGGGGATCAAGCCCACCAACTATGGCTACACCTTC. It encodes CASSEAQGIKPTNYGYTF. The chain joins TRBV6-1 to TRBJ1-2, with D tentatively TRBD1 (6 bases). This CDR3 comprises 18 residues. The V end lost 0 bases, the J end lost 2 bases, and 19 bases lay between the germline ends. Germline CDR1 is MNHNS and CDR2 is SASEGT.

The rearrangement joins TRBV28 to TRBJ2-7; tentative D call: TRBD2 (6 bases). Trimming stripped 2 bases from V and 0 bases from J, with 11 bases between. This CDR3 comprises 15 residues. Germline V CDR1 and CDR2: MDHEN, SYDVKM. The CDR3 region is CASSLPSGSSYEQYF. In nucleotides, the CDR3 is TGTGCCAGCAGTTTACCATCCGGGAGCTCCTACGAGCAGTACTTC.